Listed below are T cell receptor beta chains from one sample, sequenced in a study of shared clonotypes between healthy human individuals. Data came from immunoSEQ multiplex PCR; TCRdb stores just in-frame clones and leaves some out. The table lists around 1.5 million clones, around 98% of them singletons. The sample consisted of naive CD4+ T cells sorted from blood. These receptors were collected from a man between 25 and 39 years old in good health. Both conserved end residues are part of each CDR3. D genes are given only for firm matches. A clone size is listed for some rows: how often the clone was seen (once, few, many), or a class if it is expanded.

TRBJ2-3	TRBV5-4	TRBD1	NA	TGTGCCAGCAGCTTGGGAGGGGGCGCGAAAGATACGCAGTATTTT	CASSLGGGAKDTQYF
TRBJ1-4	TRBV5-5	NA	NA	TGTGCCAGCAGCCGAGACAGCTTTAATGAAAAACTGTTTTTT	CASSRDSFNEKLFF
TRBJ2-5	TRBV5-4	TRBD2	NA	TGTGCCAGCAGCTTGGGCCAAAGTATAGCGGGAGTCACCCCGAGGACCCAGTACTTC	CASSLGQSIAGVTPRTQYF
TRBJ2-7	TRBV30	NA	NA	TGTGCCTGGAGTGTACTGGGGTCCCTCTACGAGCAGTACTTC	CAWSVLGSLYEQYF
TRBJ2-1	TRBV7-2	TRBD1	NA	TGTGCCAGCAGCTTAGTAAGTTGGGACAGCTACAATGAGCAGTTCTTC	CASSLVSWDSYNEQFF
TRBJ2-7	TRBV11-3	NA	NA	TGTGCCAGCAGCTTAGAAGGGACCCCTGAGACGGAGCAGTACTTC	CASSLEGTPETEQYF
TRBJ2-3	TRBV29-1	TRBD1	NA	TGCAGCGTGAGGGGGCGGGTTACAGATACGCAGTATTTT	CSVRGRVTDTQYF
TRBJ1-5	TRBV5-8	TRBD1	once	TGTGCCAGCAGCTCGGGACAGGGGGCAGCTCAGCCCCAGCATTTT	CASSSGQGAAQPQHF
TRBJ1-1	TRBV11-2	NA	NA	TGTGCCAGCAGCTTAGACAGGGGAATTAATGATTTCTTT	CASSLDRGINDFF
TRBJ2-3	TRBV7-3	NA	NA	TGTGCCAGCAGCTTTGAGAGGACAGATACGCAGTATTTT	CASSFERTDTQYF
TRBJ2-1	TRBV2	TRBD2	few	TGTGCCAGCACCGTAGCGGGAGGGTACAATGAGCAGTTCTTC	CASTVAGGYNEQFF
TRBJ2-7	TRBV2	NA	NA	TGTGCCAGCGACACGGCCTACGAGCAGTACTTC	CASDTAYEQYF
TRBJ1-1	TRBV9	NA	once	TGTGCCAGCAGCCCGCTGGGCGGTTACACTGAAGCTTTCTTT	CASSPLGGYTEAFF
TRBJ2-2	TRBV2	NA	NA	TGTGCCAGCAGTGAACAGTCCACGAACACCGGGGAGCTGTTTTTT	CASSEQSTNTGELFF
TRBJ1-1	TRBV28	NA	NA	TGTGCCAGCAGTTTATTGAGTCTTCTGAACACTGAAGCTTTCTTT	CASSLLSLLNTEAFF
TRBJ2-7	TRBV5-6	NA	NA	TGTGCCAGCAGCTTGTGGGGATACGAGCAGTACTTC	CASSLWGYEQYF
TRBJ2-2	TRBV10-1	NA	NA	TGCGCCAGCAGTGGGGTCCCCGGAATGAACACCGGGGAGCTGTTTTTT	CASSGVPGMNTGELFF
TRBJ2-5	TRBV2	NA	NA	TGTGCCAGCGTCGCGGGATTGGAGACCCAGTACTTC	CASVAGLETQYF
TRBJ2-1	TRBV7-9	NA	NA	TGTGCCAGCAGCGGCCGGCACTCCTACAATGAGCAGTTCTTC	CASSGRHSYNEQFF
TRBJ2-5	TRBV6-5	NA	NA	TGTGCCAGCAGCGGACAGCTCGACCAAGAGACCCAGTACTTC	CASSGQLDQETQYF
TRBJ2-7	TRBV7-7	NA	NA	TGTGCTAGCAGCTTAGACTACAACTCCTACGAGCAGTACTTC	CASSLDYNSYEQYF
TRBJ2-7	TRBV4-3	NA	NA	TGCGCCAGCAGCCAGGAGTTCTACGAGCAGTACTTC	CASSQEFYEQYF
TRBJ2-7	TRBV7-9	NA	NA	TGTGCCAGCAGCTTAGCGATGGCCTACGAGCAGTACTTC	CASSLAMAYEQYF
TRBJ1-3	TRBV25-1	NA	NA	TGTGCCAGCCAAAGGGGACAAGCATCTGGAAACACCATATATTTT	CASQRGQASGNTIYF
TRBJ1-4	TRBV18	NA	NA	TGTGCCAGCTCACCGGCCCTCGATTTTGAAAAACTGTTTTTT	CASSPALDFEKLFF
TRBJ2-2	TRBV10-1	NA	NA	TGCGCCAGCAGTGAACGGAACACCGGGGAGCTGTTTTTT	CASSERNTGELFF
TRBJ2-3	TRBV27	NA	NA	TGTGCCAGCAGTTTAATAGCGTTGGGTAGCACAGATACGCAGTATTTT	CASSLIALGSTDTQYF
TRBJ2-7	TRBV10-3	TRBD2	once	TGTGCCATCCGGACTAGCGGGAGCTCCGAGCAGTACTTC	CAIRTSGSSEQYF
TRBJ1-5	TRBV15	TRBD1	NA	TGTGCCACCAGGACAGGGATGGGCAATCAGCCCCAGCATTTT	CATRTGMGNQPQHF
TRBJ1-1	TRBV5-1	NA	NA	TGCGCCAGCAGCTTTCTGCCCCAGGGCGGCACTGAAGCTTTCTTT	CASSFLPQGGTEAFF
TRBJ2-7	TRBV5-1	NA	once	TGCGCCAGCAGCTTTTCGGGTAACGAGCAGTACTTC	CASSFSGNEQYF
TRBJ1-2	TRBV10-2	TRBD1	NA	TGCGCCAGCAACTTCGACAGGGCGGGGTCCGGCTACACCTTC	CASNFDRAGSGYTF
TRBJ2-7	TRBV10-3	NA	NA	TGTGCCATCAGCGAAGACAGGAAAGATTACGAGCAGTACTTC	CAISEDRKDYEQYF
TRBJ2-6	TRBV14	NA	NA	TGTGCCAGCAGCCAAGGGCCAAGATCTGGGGCCAACGTCCTGACTTTC	CASSQGPRSGANVLTF
TRBJ2-1	TRBV7-6	NA	NA	TGTGCCAGCAGCGGGTTGCGGGGGCCTTCCTACAATGAGCAGTTCTTC	CASSGLRGPSYNEQFF
TRBJ2-7	TRBV6-6	TRBD2	NA	TGTGCCAGCAGTTATCGAAGTAGCGGGAGCGAGCAGTACTTC	CASSYRSSGSEQYF
TRBJ2-3	TRBV7-4	NA	NA	TGTGCCAGCAGCTTAGAACCGGTGAGCCGAGATACGCAGTATTTT	CASSLEPVSRDTQYF
TRBJ2-1	TRBV25-1	NA	NA	TGTGCCAGCGCCGGGCCCTTCGGAGCGGCTTACAATGAGCAGTTCTTC	CASAGPFGAAYNEQFF
TRBJ2-3	TRBV5-6	TRBD2	NA	TGTGCCAGCAGCCGAAGACTAGCGGGAGGTGGATATACGCAGTATTTT	CASSRRLAGGGYTQYF